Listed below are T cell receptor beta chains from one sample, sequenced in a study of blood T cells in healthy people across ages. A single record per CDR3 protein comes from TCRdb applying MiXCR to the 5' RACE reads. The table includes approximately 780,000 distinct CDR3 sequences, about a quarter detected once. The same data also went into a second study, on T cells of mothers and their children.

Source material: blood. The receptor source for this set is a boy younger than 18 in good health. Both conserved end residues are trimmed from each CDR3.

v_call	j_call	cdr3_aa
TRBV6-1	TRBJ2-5	ASSPNGQDQETQY
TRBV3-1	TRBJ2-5	ASSRSGGAKETQY
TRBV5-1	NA	ASSAFGGETQY
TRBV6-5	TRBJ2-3	ASSYSLTSSTDTQY
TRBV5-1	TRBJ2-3	ASSLGISGRGTDTQY
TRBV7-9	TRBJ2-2	ASSPGRGGGELF
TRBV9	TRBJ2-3	ASSVDPSGGLDTQY
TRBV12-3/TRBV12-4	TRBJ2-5	AITAGTQETQY
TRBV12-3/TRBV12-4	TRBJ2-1	ASSRSGGANEQF
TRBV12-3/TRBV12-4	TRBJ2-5	ASTRSGTETQY
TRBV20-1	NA	SAPRLAGVEQF
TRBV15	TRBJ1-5	ATSSVTGDQPQH
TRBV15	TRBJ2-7	ATSRSGLAVHEQY
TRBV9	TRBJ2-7	ASSVGQGLNEQY
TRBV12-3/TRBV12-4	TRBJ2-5	ASSPIGTYQETQY
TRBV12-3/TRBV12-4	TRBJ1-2	ASRAGTGGADGYT
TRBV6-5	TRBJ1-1	ASHRTPQSGANTEAF
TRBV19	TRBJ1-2	ASSPILGDRADGYT
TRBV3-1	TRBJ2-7	ASSQLRQAYEQY
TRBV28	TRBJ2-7	ASTVGFDGSYEQY
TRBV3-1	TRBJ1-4	ANSQEVSQEKLF
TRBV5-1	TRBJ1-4	ASRRDNNEKLF
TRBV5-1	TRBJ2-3	ASSPSDNTDTQY
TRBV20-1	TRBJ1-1	SASFRQRGAEAF
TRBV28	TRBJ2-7	ASSLGGRGPYEQY
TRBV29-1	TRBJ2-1	SATLTGDNEQF
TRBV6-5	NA	ASSYSAKAYEQY
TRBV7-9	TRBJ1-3	ASSFRPVSSSGNTIY
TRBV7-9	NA	ASSHRGETNEQF
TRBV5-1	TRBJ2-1	ASSTHATGTGYNNEQF
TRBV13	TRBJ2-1	ASHFSGVNEQF
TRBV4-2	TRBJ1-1	ASSQVAGLLNTEAF
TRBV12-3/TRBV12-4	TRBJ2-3	ASRLQGEPGS
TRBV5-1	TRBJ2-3	ASSLGDPVMDTQY
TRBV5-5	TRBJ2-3	ASSLGLDFSTDTQY
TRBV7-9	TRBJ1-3	ASSRTGSGNTIY
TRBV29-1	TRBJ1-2	SVALTGGYGYT
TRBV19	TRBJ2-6	AVSSGANVLT
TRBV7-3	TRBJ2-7	ASNFGSGEQY
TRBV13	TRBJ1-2	ASSQKGGGYGYT
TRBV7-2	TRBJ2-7	ASSWTAREQY
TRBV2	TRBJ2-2	ASSEAQSGRNTGELF
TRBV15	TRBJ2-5	ATSREGQQETQY
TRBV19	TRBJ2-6	ASRGSFSGANVLT
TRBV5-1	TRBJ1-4	ASSLEGANEKLF
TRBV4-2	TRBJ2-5	ASSQNSGGRETQY
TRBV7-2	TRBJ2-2	ASNKLAGKNTGELF
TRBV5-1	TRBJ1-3	ASSLEARGAGNTIY
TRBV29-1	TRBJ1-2	SVEQENYGYT